This is a list of T cell receptor beta chains from one sample in a study of blood T cells in healthy people across ages. TCRdb redid the calling of the 5' RACE reads with MiXCR, one entry per CDR3 protein. The sample yields about 780,000 distinct CDR3 sequences, roughly 26% seen once. The same sample was also used in a study of T cells of mothers and their children.

Sequenced input: blood. The receptors stem from a boy younger than 18 in good health. Each CDR3 is given with its conserved first and last residue. A D gene is named only where the DNA matches it firmly. Clone size, where shown, is once, few, many, or a class for clones that have expanded.

d_call: .; j_call: TRBJ2-7; clone_size: many; v_call: TRBV10-3; cdr3_nt: TGTGCCATCAGTGGGTCCGGGGCCGAAACCTACGAGCAGTACTTC; cdr3_aa: CAISGSGAETYEQYF
d_call: .; j_call: TRBJ2-1; clone_size: few; v_call: TRBV25-1; cdr3_nt: TGTGCCAGCAGTGCCTACTTATTATATGAGCAGTTCTTC; cdr3_aa: CASSAYLLYEQFF
d_call: .; j_call: TRBJ1-5; clone_size: .; v_call: TRBV6-5; cdr3_nt: TGTGCCAGCAGTTTCGGACCCATTGGGCAGCCCCAGCATTTT; cdr3_aa: CASSFGPIGQPQHF
d_call: .; j_call: TRBJ1-1; clone_size: .; v_call: TRBV20-1; cdr3_nt: TGCAGTGCTGGACACCTGCAGACCACTGAAGCTTTCTTT; cdr3_aa: CSAGHLQTTEAFF
d_call: .; j_call: TRBJ1-6; clone_size: few; v_call: TRBV7-9; cdr3_nt: TGTGCCAGCAGCACGGGGATGGGAAATTCACCCCTCCACTTT; cdr3_aa: CASSTGMGNSPLHF
d_call: .; j_call: TRBJ2-7; clone_size: .; v_call: TRBV20-1; cdr3_nt: TGCAGTGCCCGGATCTCAGGGGAGGGCGAGCAGTACTTC; cdr3_aa: CSARISGEGEQYF
d_call: TRBD2; j_call: TRBJ2-1; clone_size: few; v_call: TRBV2; cdr3_nt: TGTGCCAGCCCCTCGACTAGCTCCAGCAATGAGCAGTTCTTC; cdr3_aa: CASPSTSSSNEQFF
d_call: .; j_call: TRBJ1-6; clone_size: .; v_call: TRBV6-6; cdr3_nt: TGTGCCAGCAGCTACAGGGAAGGACGGAATTCACCCCTCCACTTT; cdr3_aa: CASSYREGRNSPLHF
d_call: .; j_call: TRBJ2-7; clone_size: .; v_call: TRBV28; cdr3_nt: TGTGCCAGCAGTAATTCGGGGGGCTTCAACGAGCAGTACTTC; cdr3_aa: CASSNSGGFNEQYF
d_call: TRBD2; j_call: TRBJ2-5; clone_size: .; v_call: TRBV11-2; cdr3_nt: TGTGCTAGCAGCTTAAACGCAGCGGGGGTGAAAGAGACCCAGTACTTC; cdr3_aa: CASSLNAAGVKETQYF
d_call: .; j_call: TRBJ1-5; clone_size: .; v_call: TRBV6-1; cdr3_nt: TGTGCCAGCTGGCCGGGACAAATTAATCAGCCCCAGCATTTT; cdr3_aa: CASWPGQINQPQHF
d_call: .; j_call: TRBJ2-5; clone_size: .; v_call: TRBV6-1; cdr3_nt: TGTGCCAGCAGTCCGCAGGACCCGAGACAGACAAGCAGTAGAAGGGAGACCCAGTACTTC; cdr3_aa: CASSPQDPRQTSSRRETQYF
d_call: TRBD2; j_call: TRBJ2-5; clone_size: few; v_call: TRBV6-1; cdr3_nt: TGTGCCAGCAGTCCGCCGGGACTAGCGGGGAAAGAGACCCAGTACTTC; cdr3_aa: CASSPPGLAGKETQYF
d_call: .; j_call: TRBJ2-5; clone_size: .; v_call: TRBV28; cdr3_nt: TGTGCCAGCAGTTTCGATTCGTACCAAGAGACCCAGTACTTC; cdr3_aa: CASSFDSYQETQYF
d_call: .; j_call: TRBJ1-2; clone_size: .; v_call: TRBV5-1; cdr3_nt: TGCGCCAGCAGCCCCCCTACCGCTGGGGGCTACACCTTC; cdr3_aa: CASSPPTAGGYTF
d_call: TRBD1; j_call: TRBJ2-5; clone_size: .; v_call: TRBV12-3/TRBV12-4; cdr3_nt: TGTGCCAGCAGGACAGGGGGCCTGGAGACCCAGTACTTC; cdr3_aa: CASRTGGLETQYF
d_call: TRBD1; j_call: TRBJ1-4; clone_size: few; v_call: TRBV12-3/TRBV12-4; cdr3_nt: TGTGCCAGCAGTTTAGAGGCGACAGGGGTTGAAAAACTGTTTTTT; cdr3_aa: CASSLEATGVEKLFF
d_call: .; j_call: TRBJ2-7; clone_size: .; v_call: TRBV6-2/TRBV6-3; cdr3_nt: TGTGCCAGCAGTTCCCGACTCGGGCGGGGCCGCTCCTACGAGCAGTACTTC; cdr3_aa: CASSSRLGRGRSYEQYF
d_call: .; j_call: TRBJ2-5; clone_size: few; v_call: TRBV18; cdr3_nt: TGTGCCAGCTCACCTCTCGACCGAAGGGAGACCCAGTACTTC; cdr3_aa: CASSPLDRRETQYF
d_call: .; j_call: TRBJ2-7; clone_size: few; v_call: TRBV13; cdr3_nt: TGTGCCAGCAGCTTACGAGAGACCTGGGGAACCTACGAGCAGTACTTC; cdr3_aa: CASSLRETWGTYEQYF
d_call: .; j_call: TRBJ2-7; clone_size: .; v_call: TRBV6-5; cdr3_nt: TGTGCCAGCAGTGCCTACAGGGAGATCGGCGAGCAGTACTTC; cdr3_aa: CASSAYREIGEQYF
d_call: .; j_call: TRBJ2-1; clone_size: .; v_call: TRBV25-1; cdr3_nt: TGTGCCAGCAGTGTTCCGACACTTAGCTCCTACAATGAGCAGTTCTTC; cdr3_aa: CASSVPTLSSYNEQFF
d_call: TRBD2; j_call: TRBJ2-5; clone_size: .; v_call: TRBV6-6; cdr3_nt: TGTGCCAGCAGTTACGAAGCGGGGGGCCCATGGGAGACCCAGTACTTC; cdr3_aa: CASSYEAGGPWETQYF
d_call: .; j_call: TRBJ1-1; clone_size: once; v_call: TRBV14; cdr3_nt: TGTGCCAGCAGACAAGGGGGGGCTGAAGCTTTCTTT; cdr3_aa: CASRQGGAEAFF
d_call: .; j_call: TRBJ2-2; clone_size: .; v_call: TRBV7-6; cdr3_nt: TGTGCCAGCAGCTTAGCGCCCATTAACACCGGGGAGCTGTTTTTT; cdr3_aa: CASSLAPINTGELFF
d_call: .; j_call: TRBJ2-5; clone_size: .; v_call: TRBV9; cdr3_nt: TGTGCCAGCAGGGGGGACTTACAAGAGACCCAGTACTTC; cdr3_aa: CASRGDLQETQYF
d_call: .; j_call: TRBJ2-7; clone_size: .; v_call: TRBV24-1; cdr3_nt: TGTGCCACCAGTGCCTCGGTAGCAGGGAGGACCGAGCAGTACTTC; cdr3_aa: CATSASVAGRTEQYF
d_call: TRBD1; j_call: TRBJ2-5; clone_size: .; v_call: TRBV7-3; cdr3_nt: TGTGCCAGCAGCCCGACAGGGCGCCAAGAGACCCAGTACTTC; cdr3_aa: CASSPTGRQETQYF
d_call: .; j_call: TRBJ2-3; clone_size: .; v_call: TRBV30; cdr3_nt: TGTGCCTGGAGTGTAACTATGACGGATACGCAGTATTTT; cdr3_aa: CAWSVTMTDTQYF
d_call: TRBD1; j_call: TRBJ1-2; clone_size: .; v_call: TRBV7-9; cdr3_nt: TGTGCCAGCAGCTCCTCGGGACAGGGGAACTATGGCTACACCTTC; cdr3_aa: CASSSSGQGNYGYTF
d_call: .; j_call: TRBJ2-5; clone_size: .; v_call: TRBV28; cdr3_nt: TGTGCCAGCAGTTCCCCCCCTAGGGCCCCAAAAGAGACCCAGTACTTC; cdr3_aa: CASSSPPRAPKETQYF
d_call: .; j_call: TRBJ1-2; clone_size: .; v_call: TRBV20-1; cdr3_nt: TGCAGTGCTAGATCGTTATCTCGGGGATCTGATGGCTACACCTTC; cdr3_aa: CSARSLSRGSDGYTF
d_call: TRBD1; j_call: TRBJ1-4; clone_size: many; v_call: TRBV3-1; cdr3_nt: TGTGCCAGCAGCCAGGACAGGGGAGTAACGATGAATGAAAAACTGTTTTTT; cdr3_aa: CASSQDRGVTMNEKLFF
d_call: .; j_call: TRBJ2-5; clone_size: few; v_call: TRBV20-1; cdr3_nt: TGCAGTGCGACAATCCGTCGGGGCGGGGAGACCCAGTACTTC; cdr3_aa: CSATIRRGGETQYF
d_call: .; j_call: TRBJ2-7; clone_size: few; v_call: TRBV5-1; cdr3_nt: TGCGCCAGCAGCTTCTCAGTCGGCGAGCAGTACTTC; cdr3_aa: CASSFSVGEQYF
d_call: TRBD2; j_call: TRBJ2-1; clone_size: few; v_call: TRBV7-3; cdr3_nt: TGTGCCAGCAGCCTCTCCCGGGAGGGAGAGCAGTTCTTC; cdr3_aa: CASSLSREGEQFF
d_call: TRBD1; j_call: TRBJ2-2; clone_size: few; v_call: TRBV7-2; cdr3_nt: TGTGCCAGCAGCCGGGACAGGGGGTTTTCGAACACCGGGGAGCTGTTTTTT; cdr3_aa: CASSRDRGFSNTGELFF
d_call: TRBD2; j_call: TRBJ2-1; clone_size: .; v_call: TRBV29-1; cdr3_nt: TGCAGCGTTGAAGATCAGGGGACTAGCCTACTCGCCAATGAGCAGTTCTTC; cdr3_aa: CSVEDQGTSLLANEQFF
d_call: .; j_call: TRBJ2-1; clone_size: .; v_call: TRBV12-3/TRBV12-4; cdr3_nt: TGTGCCAGCAGGCAGGGGCAGGGGTCCTACAATGAGCAGTTCTTC; cdr3_aa: CASRQGQGSYNEQFF
d_call: .; j_call: TRBJ1-5; clone_size: .; v_call: TRBV20-1; cdr3_nt: TGCAGTGCTAGGTGGGGGGATAGCAATCAGCCCCAGCATTTT; cdr3_aa: CSARWGDSNQPQHF
d_call: .; j_call: TRBJ2-2; clone_size: .; v_call: TRBV30; cdr3_nt: TGTGCCTGGAGTGGAGGGGGAAACACCGGGGAGCTGTTTTTT; cdr3_aa: CAWSGGGNTGELFF
d_call: TRBD2; j_call: TRBJ2-7; clone_size: .; v_call: TRBV14; cdr3_nt: TGTGCCAGCAGCCAAAGTCTAGCGGGTGGGCAGTACTTC; cdr3_aa: CASSQSLAGGQYF
d_call: TRBD1; j_call: TRBJ2-1; clone_size: .; v_call: TRBV19; cdr3_nt: TGTGCCAGTAGTGCGGGACAGGGGGCCTCACTGTTGAAGGGGGAGCAGTTCTTC; cdr3_aa: CASSAGQGASLLKGEQFF
d_call: .; j_call: TRBJ2-6; clone_size: .; v_call: TRBV10-3; cdr3_nt: TGTGCCACCTACACAGACTCTGGGGCCAACGTCCTGACTTTC; cdr3_aa: CATYTDSGANVLTF
d_call: .; j_call: TRBJ2-7; clone_size: few; v_call: TRBV11-2; cdr3_nt: TGTGCCAGCCGATTAAACCCCTCCGGGACACTTCACTACGAGCAGTACTTC; cdr3_aa: CASRLNPSGTLHYEQYF
d_call: .; j_call: TRBJ1-1; clone_size: .; v_call: TRBV6-1; cdr3_nt: TGTGCCAGCAGTGACGAAGGCAGGGCGAACACTGAAGCTTTCTTT; cdr3_aa: CASSDEGRANTEAFF
d_call: .; j_call: TRBJ2-2; clone_size: .; v_call: TRBV12-3/TRBV12-4; cdr3_nt: TGTGCCAGCACCACGACAGGTCACGGGGAGCTGTTTTTT; cdr3_aa: CASTTTGHGELFF
d_call: TRBD1; j_call: TRBJ2-7; clone_size: .; v_call: TRBV28; cdr3_nt: TGTGCCAGCAATCCTCGGGACAGGGCCGAGCAGTACTTC; cdr3_aa: CASNPRDRAEQYF
d_call: TRBD2; j_call: TRBJ2-1; clone_size: few; v_call: TRBV13; cdr3_nt: TGTGCCAGCAGCTTAGCTTCCTGGCGGGGGGGCCGGGGCAATGAGCAGTTCTTC; cdr3_aa: CASSLASWRGGRGNEQFF
d_call: TRBD2; j_call: TRBJ2-1; clone_size: .; v_call: TRBV4-1; cdr3_nt: TGCGCCAGCAGCCAAGATCTTGCTAGCGGGGACTACTACAATGAGCAGTTCTTC; cdr3_aa: CASSQDLASGDYYNEQFF
d_call: .; j_call: TRBJ2-1; clone_size: few; v_call: TRBV12-3/TRBV12-4; cdr3_nt: TGTGCCACCAATACTAGACAGAATGAGCAGTTCTTC; cdr3_aa: CATNTRQNEQFF